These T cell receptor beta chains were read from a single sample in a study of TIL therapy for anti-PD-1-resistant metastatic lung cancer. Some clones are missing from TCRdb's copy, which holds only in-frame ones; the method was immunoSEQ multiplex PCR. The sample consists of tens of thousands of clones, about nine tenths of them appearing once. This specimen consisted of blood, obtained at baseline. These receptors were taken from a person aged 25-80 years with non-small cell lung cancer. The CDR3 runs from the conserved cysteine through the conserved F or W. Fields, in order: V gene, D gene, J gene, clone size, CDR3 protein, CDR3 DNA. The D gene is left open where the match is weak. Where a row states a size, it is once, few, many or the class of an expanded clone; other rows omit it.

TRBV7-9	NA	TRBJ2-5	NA	CASSLGQVEMGETQYF	TGTGCCAGCAGCTTAGGACAGGTAGAAATGGGAGAGACCCAGTACTTC
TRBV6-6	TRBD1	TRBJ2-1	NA	CASSLPGQVINEQFF	TGTGCCAGCAGTTTACCGGGACAGGTTATTAATGAGCAGTTCTTC
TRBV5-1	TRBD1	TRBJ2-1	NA	CASSLEQGNYNEQFF	TGCGCCAGCAGCTTGGAACAGGGGAACTACAATGAGCAGTTCTTC
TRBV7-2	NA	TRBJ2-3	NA	CASSFRGSSTDTQYF	TGTGCCAGCAGCTTTCGGGGGTCTAGCACAGATACGCAGTATTTT
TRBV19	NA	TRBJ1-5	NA	CASSIESQPQHF	TGTGCCAGTAGTATAGAGAGTCAGCCCCAGCATTTT
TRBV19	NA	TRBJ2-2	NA	CASSIGPVTGELFF	TGTGCCAGTAGTATAGGTCCCGTTACCGGGGAGCTGTTTTTT
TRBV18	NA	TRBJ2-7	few	CASSPFGYEQYF	TGTGCCAGCTCACCATTCGGCTACGAGCAGTACTTC
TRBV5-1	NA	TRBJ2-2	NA	CASRINLQGTGELFF	TGCGCCAGCAGGATCAACCTACAGGGTACCGGGGAGCTGTTTTTT
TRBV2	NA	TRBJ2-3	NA	CASSFATSLSDTQYF	TGTGCCAGCAGTTTCGCGACTAGTCTCTCAGATACGCAGTATTTT
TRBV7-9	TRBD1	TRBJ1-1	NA	CASSSQGGTEAFF	TGTGCCAGCAGCTCACAGGGGGGGACTGAAGCTTTCTTT
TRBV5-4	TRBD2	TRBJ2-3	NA	CASSPSFAGGRIATDTQYF	TGTGCCAGCAGCCCGAGCTTTGCGGGAGGGCGGATAGCCACAGATACGCAGTATTTT
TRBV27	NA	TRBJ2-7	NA	CASSQGGEQYF	TGTGCCAGCAGTCAGGGTGGCGAGCAGTACTTC
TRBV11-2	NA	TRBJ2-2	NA	CASSFIGLTGELFF	TGTGCCAGCAGTTTCATAGGGTTGACCGGGGAGCTGTTTTTT
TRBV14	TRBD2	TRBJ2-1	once	CASSPFISGVRKQFF	TGTGCCAGCAGCCCTTTTATTAGCGGGGTCCGCAAGCAGTTCTTC
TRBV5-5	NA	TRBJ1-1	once	CASSLARDGNTEAFF	TGTGCCAGCAGCTTGGCCAGGGACGGGAACACTGAAGCTTTCTTT
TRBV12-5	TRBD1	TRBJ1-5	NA	CASARGTGGEGSNQPQHF	TGTGCTAGTGCCCGCGGGACAGGGGGCGAAGGCAGCAATCAGCCCCAGCATTTT
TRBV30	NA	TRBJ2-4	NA	CAWGDMAKNIQYF	TGTGCCTGGGGAGACATGGCCAAAAACATTCAGTACTTC
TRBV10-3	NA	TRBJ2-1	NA	CAISARAENEQFF	TGTGCCATCAGTGCTAGAGCGGAGAATGAGCAGTTCTTC
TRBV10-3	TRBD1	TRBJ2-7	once	CAISDDRVEQYF	TGTGCCATCAGTGATGACAGGGTCGAGCAGTACTTC
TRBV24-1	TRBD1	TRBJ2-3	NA	CATSKAGGGTDTQYF	TGTGCCACCAGTAAAGCAGGGGGTGGCACAGATACGCAGTATTTT
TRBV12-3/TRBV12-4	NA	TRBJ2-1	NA	CASRRGAWNEQFF	TGTGCCAGCAGGAGGGGGGCTTGGAATGAGCAGTTCTTC
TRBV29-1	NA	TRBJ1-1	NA	CSVEGRQNTEAFF	TGCAGCGTTGAAGGAAGGCAGAACACTGAAGCTTTCTTT
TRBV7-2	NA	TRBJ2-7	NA	CASSSYAYEQYF	TGTGCCAGCAGCTCCTACGCCTACGAGCAGTACTTC